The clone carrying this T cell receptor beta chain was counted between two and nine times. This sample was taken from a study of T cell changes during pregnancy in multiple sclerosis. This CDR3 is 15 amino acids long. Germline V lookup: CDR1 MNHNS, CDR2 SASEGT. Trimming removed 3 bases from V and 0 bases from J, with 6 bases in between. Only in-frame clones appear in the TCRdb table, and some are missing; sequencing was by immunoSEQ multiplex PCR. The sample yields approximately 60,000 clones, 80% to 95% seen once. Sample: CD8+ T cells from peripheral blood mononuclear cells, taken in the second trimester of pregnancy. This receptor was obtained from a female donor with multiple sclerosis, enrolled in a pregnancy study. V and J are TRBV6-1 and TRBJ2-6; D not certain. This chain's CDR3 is CASSDDSSGANVLTF. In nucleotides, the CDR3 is TGTGCCAGCAGTGACGATAGCTCTGGGGCCAACGTCCTGACTTTC.